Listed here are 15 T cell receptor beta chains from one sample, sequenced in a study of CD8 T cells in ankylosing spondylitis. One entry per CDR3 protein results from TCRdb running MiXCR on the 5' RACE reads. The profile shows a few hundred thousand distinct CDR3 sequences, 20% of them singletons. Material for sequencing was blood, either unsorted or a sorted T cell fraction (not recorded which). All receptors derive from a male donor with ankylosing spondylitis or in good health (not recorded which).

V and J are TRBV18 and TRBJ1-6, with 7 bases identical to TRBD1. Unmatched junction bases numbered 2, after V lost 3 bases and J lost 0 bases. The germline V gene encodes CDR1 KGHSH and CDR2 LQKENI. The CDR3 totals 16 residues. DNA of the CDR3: TGTGCCAGCTCACCTCGGGACAGCTCCTATAATTCACCCCTCCACTTT. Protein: CASSPRDSSYNSPLHF.

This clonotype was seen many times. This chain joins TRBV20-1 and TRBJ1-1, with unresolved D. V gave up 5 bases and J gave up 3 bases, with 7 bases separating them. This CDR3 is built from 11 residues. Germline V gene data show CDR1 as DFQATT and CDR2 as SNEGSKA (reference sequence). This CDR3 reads CSARMDTEAFF. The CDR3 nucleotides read TGCAGTGCTCGTATGGACACTGAAGCTTTCTTT.

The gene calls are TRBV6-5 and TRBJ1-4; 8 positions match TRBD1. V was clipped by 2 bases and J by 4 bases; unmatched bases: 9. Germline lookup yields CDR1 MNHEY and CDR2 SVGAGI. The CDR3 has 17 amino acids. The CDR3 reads CASSYQTGGPYNEKLFF. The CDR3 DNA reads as TGTGCCAGCAGTTACCAAACAGGGGGACCATATAATGAAAAACTGTTTTTT.

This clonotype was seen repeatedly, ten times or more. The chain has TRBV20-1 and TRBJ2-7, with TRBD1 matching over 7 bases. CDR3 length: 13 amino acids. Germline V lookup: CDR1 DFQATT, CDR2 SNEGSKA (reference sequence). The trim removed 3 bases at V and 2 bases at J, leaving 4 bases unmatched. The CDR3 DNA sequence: TGCAGTGCTAGTCCGGGACAGACCTACGAGCAGTACGTC. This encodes CSASPGQTYEQYV.

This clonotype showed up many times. The CDR3 bases are TGTGCCAGCAGCACGACAGGGGGGGCCAAAAACATTCAGTACTTC. Amino acid sequence: CASSTTGGAKNIQYF. V and J are TRBV5-5 and TRBJ2-4, with TRBD1 identical over 9 bases. V was pared by 4 bases and J by 1 base, with 3 bases of the junction left unmatched. The length of the CDR3 is 15 residues. Germline-derived CDR1 and CDR2 are SGHKS and YYEKEE (reference sequence).

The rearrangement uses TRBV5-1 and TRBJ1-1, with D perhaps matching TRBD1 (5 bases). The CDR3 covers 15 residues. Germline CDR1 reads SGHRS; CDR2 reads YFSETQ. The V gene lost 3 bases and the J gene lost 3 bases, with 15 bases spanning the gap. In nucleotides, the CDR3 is TGCGCCAGCAGCTCTCAGATGGGGGGTGACACTGAAGCTTTCTTT. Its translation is CASSSQMGGDTEAFF.

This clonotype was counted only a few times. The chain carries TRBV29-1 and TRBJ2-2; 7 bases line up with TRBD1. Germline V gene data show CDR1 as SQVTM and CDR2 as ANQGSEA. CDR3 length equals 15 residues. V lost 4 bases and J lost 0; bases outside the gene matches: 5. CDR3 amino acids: CSVAGTDANTGELFF. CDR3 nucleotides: TGCAGCGTTGCTGGGACAGACGCGAACACCGGGGAGCTGTTTTTT.

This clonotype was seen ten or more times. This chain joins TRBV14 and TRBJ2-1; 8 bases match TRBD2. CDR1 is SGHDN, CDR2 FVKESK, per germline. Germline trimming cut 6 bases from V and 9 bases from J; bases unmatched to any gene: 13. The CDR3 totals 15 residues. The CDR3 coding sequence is TGTGCCAGCAGACCCACAGCGGGAGTGTTAGGTGAGCAGTTCTTC. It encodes CASRPTAGVLGEQFF.

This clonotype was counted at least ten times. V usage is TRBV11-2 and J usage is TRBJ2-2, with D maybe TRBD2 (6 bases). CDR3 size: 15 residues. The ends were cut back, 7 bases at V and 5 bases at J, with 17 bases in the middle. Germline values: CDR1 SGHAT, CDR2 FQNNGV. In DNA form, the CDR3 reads TGTGCCAGCACAAACGGTGGAGGGCGAACCGGGGAGCTGTTTTTT. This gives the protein CASTNGGGRTGELFF. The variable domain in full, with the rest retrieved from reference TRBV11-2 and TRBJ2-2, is EAGVAQSPRYKIIEKRQSVAFWCNPISGHATLYWYQQILGQGPKLLIQFQNNGVVDDSQLPKDRFSAERLKGVDSTLKIQPAKLEDSAVYLCASTNGGGRTGELFFGEGSRLTVL.

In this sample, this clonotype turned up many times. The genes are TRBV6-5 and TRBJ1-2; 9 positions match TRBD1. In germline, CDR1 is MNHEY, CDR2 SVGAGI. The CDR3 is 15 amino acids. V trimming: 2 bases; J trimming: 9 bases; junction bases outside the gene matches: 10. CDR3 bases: TGTGCCAGCAGTTACGGACAGGGGTTTCCCCCTAGCTACACCTTC. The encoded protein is CASSYGQGFPPSYTF.

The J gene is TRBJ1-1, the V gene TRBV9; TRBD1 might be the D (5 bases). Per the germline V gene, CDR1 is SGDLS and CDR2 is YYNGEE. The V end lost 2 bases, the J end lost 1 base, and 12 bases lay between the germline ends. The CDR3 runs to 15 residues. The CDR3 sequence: CASSVGGGPNTEAFF. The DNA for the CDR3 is TGTGCCAGCAGCGTGGGGGGGGGACCGAACACTGAAGCTTTCTTT.

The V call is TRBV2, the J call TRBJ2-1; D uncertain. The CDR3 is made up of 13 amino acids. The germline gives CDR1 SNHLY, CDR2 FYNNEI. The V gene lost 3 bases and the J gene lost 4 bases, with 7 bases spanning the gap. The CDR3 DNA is TGTGCCAGCAGTGATGACCGATACAATGAGCAGTTCTTC. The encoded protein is CASSDDRYNEQFF.

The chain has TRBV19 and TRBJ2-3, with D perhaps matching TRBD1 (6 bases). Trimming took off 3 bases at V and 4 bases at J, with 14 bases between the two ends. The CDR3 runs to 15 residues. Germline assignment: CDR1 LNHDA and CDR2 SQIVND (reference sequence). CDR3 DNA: TGTGCCAGTAGTATGGGCAGGGGAGATGCAGATACGCAGTATTTT. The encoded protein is CASSMGRGDADTQYF. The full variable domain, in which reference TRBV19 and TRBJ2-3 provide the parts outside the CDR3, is DGGITQSPKYLFRKEGQNVTLSCEQNLNHDAMYWYRQDPGQGLRLIYYSQIVNDFQKGDIAEGYSVSREKKESFPLTVTSAQKNPTAFYLCASSMGRGDADTQYFGPGTRLTVL.

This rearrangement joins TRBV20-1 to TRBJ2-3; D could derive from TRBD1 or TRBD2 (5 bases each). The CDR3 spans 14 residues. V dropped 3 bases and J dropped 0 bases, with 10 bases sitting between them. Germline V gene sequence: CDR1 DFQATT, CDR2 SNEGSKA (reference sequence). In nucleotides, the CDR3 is TGCAGTGCTAGTGACGGGGCTAGCACAGATACGCAGTATTTT. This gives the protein CSASDGASTDTQYF.

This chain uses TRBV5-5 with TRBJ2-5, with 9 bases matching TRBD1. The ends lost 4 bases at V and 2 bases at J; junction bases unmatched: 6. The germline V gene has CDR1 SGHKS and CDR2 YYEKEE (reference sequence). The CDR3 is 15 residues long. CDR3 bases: TGTGCCAGCAGCCAAGACAGGGGGGGACAAGAGACCCAGTACTTC. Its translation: CASSQDRGGQETQYF.